The rows below give T cell receptor beta chains drawn from one sample of a study of cytomegalovirus exposure and HLA in healthy donors. TCRdb's table, derived via immunoSEQ multiplex PCR, lists solely in-frame clones and lacks some. The sample totals roughly 54,000 clones. The sample consisted of PBMCs. All receptors come from a woman aged 25 to 45 in good health and CMV-seropositive. CDR3s include the opening cysteine and the closing phenylalanine or tryptophan. Each record gives: J gene, V gene, D gene, CDR3 length, CDR3 DNA, CDR3 protein. D genes are given only for firm matches.

>TRBJ1-5|TRBV19|NA|14
TGTGCCAGTAGCTTGGGGGAGGTTAGGCAGCCCCAGCATTTT
CASSLGEVRQPQHF
>TRBJ2-5|TRBV6-5|NA|14
TGTGCCAGCAGTTTACCGGGGAGCTTAGGGACCCAGTACTTC
CASSLPGSLGTQYF
>TRBJ2-7|TRBV7-2|NA|14
TGTGCCAGCAGCTTTAGCCATTCCTCCTACGAGCAGTACTTC
CASSFSHSSYEQYF
>TRBJ1-1|TRBV29-1|NA|13
TGCAGCGTTGGGGAGGGAGCGGTCACTGAAGCTTTCTTT
CSVGEGAVTEAFF
>TRBJ1-5|TRBV5-6|TRBD1|16
TGTGCCAGCAGCTTGATTCTCAGGGGGCGTGAGAAGCCCCAGCATTTT
CASSLILRGREKPQHF
>TRBJ2-3|TRBV5-5|TRBD2|15
TGTGCCAGCAGCTCACTAGCGGGGGGAACAGATACGCAGTATTTT
CASSSLAGGTDTQYF
>TRBJ2-1|TRBV6-5|TRBD1|15
TGTGCCAGCAGGGGGAGTGGGACAGGAGTTCTTGAGCAGTTCTTC
CASRGSGTGVLEQFF
>TRBJ2-2|TRBV11-3|NA|17
TGTGCCAGCACCCAGGAATCCGGCTTCTTGAACACCGGGGAGCTGTTTTTT
CASTQESGFLNTGELFF
>TRBJ1-1|TRBV18|NA|12
TGTGCCAGCCTTGACAGTACCTCTGAAGCTTTCTTT
CASLDSTSEAFF
>TRBJ1-1|TRBV28|NA|13
TGTGCCAGTCGACAGGCTTTGAACACTGAAGCTTTCTTT
CASRQALNTEAFF
>TRBJ1-2|TRBV7-8|NA|13
TGTGCCAGCAGCTTACTAGGCACTTCGGGCTACACCTTC
CASSLLGTSGYTF
>TRBJ2-3|TRBV10-3|NA|15
TGTGCCATCAGTGAGGGGGCAGGGGACACAGATACGCAGTATTTT
CAISEGAGDTDTQYF
>TRBJ2-7|TRBV29-1|TRBD2|14
TGCAGCGTTCGCCCCGGACTAGCGGGATGGGAGCAGTACTTC
CSVRPGLAGWEQYF
>TRBJ2-5|TRBV9|NA|14
TGTGCCAGCAGCCCCAGGGAAGGCATAGAGACCCAGTACTTC
CASSPREGIETQYF
>TRBJ2-5|TRBV29-1|TRBD2|15
TGCAGCGTCCGGGGCTTGCGGGGGGTCCAAGAGACCCAGTACTTC
CSVRGLRGVQETQYF
>TRBJ2-5|TRBV7-3|NA|15
TGTGCCAGCAGCGAAGGCCGGGGGGCCCAGGGGACCCAGTACTTC
CASSEGRGAQGTQYF
>TRBJ2-7|TRBV7-8|TRBD2|15
TGTGCCAGCAGGGGCGAAGGGACTAGAACCTACGAGCAGTACTTC
CASRGEGTRTYEQYF
>TRBJ1-5|TRBV5-6|NA|14
TGTGCCAGCAGCTTGGGGGGGGGCAATCAGCCCCAGCATTTT
CASSLGGGNQPQHF
>TRBJ2-2|TRBV7-9|TRBD2|16
TGTGCCAGCAGCTACAAAGCGGGGGTTCTTGCCGGGGAGCTGTTTTTT
CASSYKAGVLAGELFF
>TRBJ1-2|TRBV30|NA|11
TGTGCCTGGACCCCCGTGGCGGTCTACACCTTC
CAWTPVAVYTF
>TRBJ2-1|TRBV18|NA|14
TGTGCCAGCTCACCCGCTAGCACGTACAATGAGCAGTTCTTC
CASSPASTYNEQFF
>TRBJ1-1|TRBV9|NA|13
TGTGCCAGCAGCCCAGGACAGAACACTGAAGCTTTCTTT
CASSPGQNTEAFF
>TRBJ1-5|TRBV18|NA|14
TGTGCCAGCTCACCACCGGGGGGGAATCAGCCCCAGCATTTT
CASSPPGGNQPQHF
>TRBJ2-7|TRBV14|NA|14
TGTGCCACTTCACCCCGAGGCTTCTCCTACGAGCAGTACTTC
CATSPRGFSYEQYF
>TRBJ1-4|TRBV6-5|TRBD1|14
TGTGCCAGCAGTCTAGACAGGGGAGGCGAAAAACTGTTTTTT
CASSLDRGGEKLFF
>TRBJ2-7|TRBV7-2|TRBD2|18
TGTGCCAGCAGCTTAGCCGCTAGCGGGAGGACGACGTCCTACGAGCAGTACTTC
CASSLAASGRTTSYEQYF
>TRBJ2-2|TRBV30|TRBD2|17
TGTGCCTGGAGTGGGTGGGCGGGAGACCTGAACACCGGGGAGCTGTTTTTT
CAWSGWAGDLNTGELFF
>TRBJ2-3|TRBV6-5|TRBD1|15
TGTGCCAGCAGTTACATACAGGGGAGCACAGATACGCAGTATTTT
CASSYIQGSTDTQYF
>TRBJ2-7|TRBV4-1|TRBD2|14
TGCGCCAGCAGCCCGACTAGCGGTGTCTACGAGCAGTACTTC
CASSPTSGVYEQYF
>TRBJ2-3|TRBV7-9|NA|16
TGTGCCAGCAGCTGGACATCAGTGGGGGCCACAGATACGCAGTATTTT
CASSWTSVGATDTQYF
>TRBJ2-3|TRBV27|TRBD2|16
TGTGCCAGCAGCCGAGGAGGGCGAGCGGGACCCGCTACGCAGTATTTT
CASSRGGRAGPATQYF
>TRBJ1-1|TRBV28|NA|16
TGTGCCAGCAGTTCTTTCTCGGACATTTTTTGGGCTGAAGCTTTCTTT
CASSSFSDIFWAEAFF
>TRBJ2-1|TRBV7-2|NA|15
TGTGCCAGCAGCTTAGGAGCGCCCTCCTACAATGAGCAGTTCTTC
CASSLGAPSYNEQFF
>TRBJ1-2|TRBV19|TRBD1|15
TGTGCCAGTAGTATAGTCCCCGACAGGGGGCATGGCTACACCTTC
CASSIVPDRGHGYTF
>TRBJ1-2|TRBV18|NA|15
TGTGCCAGCACCACCGGGGCAGGGGATCCGTATGGCTACACCTTC
CASTTGAGDPYGYTF
>TRBJ1-2|TRBV30|NA|10
TGTGCCTGGACAGTCTATGGCTACACCTTC
CAWTVYGYTF
>TRBJ1-1|TRBV6-1|TRBD1|16
TGTGCCAGCAGTGAAGGGGCAGGGGGCGTAACGACTGAAGCTTTCTTT
CASSEGAGGVTTEAFF
>TRBJ2-7|TRBV5-1|TRBD2|16
TGCGCCAGCAGCCTGGGGCCAGCGGGAGAGGCCCACGAGCAGTACTTC
CASSLGPAGEAHEQYF
>TRBJ2-3|TRBV11-3|NA|13
TGTGCCAGCAGCCTTAGAGGGTCTTTGACGCAGTATTTT
CASSLRGSLTQYF
>TRBJ2-3|TRBV27|NA|14
TGTGCCAGCAGCCCATACAGGGGAGGAGATACGCAGTATTTT
CASSPYRGGDTQYF
>TRBJ2-7|TRBV5-5|NA|11
TGTGCCAGCAGCACGGCCTACGAGCAGTACTTC
CASSTAYEQYF
>TRBJ2-3|TRBV29-1|NA|11
TGCAGCGTTGTTAGGGGAGATACGCAGTATTTT
CSVVRGDTQYF